Each of the 19 T cell receptor beta chains below was sequenced from the same sample in a study of blood T cell repertoires in COVID-19. The repertoire was sequenced with immunoSEQ multiplex PCR; TCRdb's copy has only in-frame clones and lacks some. The data show approximately 500,000 clones, 80% to 90% seen once. The sequencing input was peripheral blood. All receptors come from a human donor in a cohort sampled during active COVID-19.

The chain carries TRBV2 and TRBJ2-1, with 12 nucleotides matching TRBD2. The junction had 9 bases not matched to a gene; V was cut back by 5 bases and J by 4 bases. The CDR3 runs 17 residues. Germline V gene data show CDR1 as SNHLY and CDR2 as FYNNEI. The CDR3 region is CASSNLRTSGNYNEQFF. The CDR3 DNA sequence: TGTGCCAGCAGTAACCTCCGGACTAGCGGGAATTACAATGAGCAGTTCTTC.

The V and J genes are TRBV5-1 and TRBJ2-5, with 7 bases fitting TRBD1. The V and J ends lost 3 bases and 3 bases, in that order; junction bases with no gene match: 5. The CDR3 has 14 residues. Germline values: CDR1 SGHRS, CDR2 YFSETQ. This chain's CDR3 is CASSSGTVKETQYF. The CDR3 DNA reads TGCGCCAGCAGCTCCGGGACAGTTAAAGAGACCCAGTACTTC.

The rearrangement uses TRBV5-6 and TRBJ1-1; the D gene is possibly TRBD1 (5 bases). CDR3 length: 15 amino acids. The V gene's germline CDR1 is SGHDT and CDR2 YYEEEE. Between the trimmed V and J ends, which lost 4 bases and 0 bases, there was a span of 13 bases. CDR3 sequence (DNA): TGTGCCAGCAGCCCGACACGGGACTTGAACACTGAAGCTTTCTTT. This codes for CASSPTRDLNTEAFF.

The chain links TRBV7-2 to TRBJ2-1; the match to TRBD2 covers 10 bases. Trimming at V came to 3 bases and at J to 9 bases, leaving 5 bases not matched to a gene. Germline CDR1 is SGHTA and CDR2 is FQGNSA. CDR3 length equals 14 residues. The CDR3 DNA is TGTGCCAGCAGCTTTTCTAGCGGGAGAGGTGAGCAGTTCTTC. This encodes CASSFSSGRGEQFF. Drawing the rest from reference TRBV7-2 and TRBJ2-1, the complete variable domain is GAGVSQSPSNKVTEKGKDVELRCDPISGHTALYWYRQSLGQGLEFLIYFQGNSAPDKSGLPSDRFSAERTGGSVSTLTIQRTQQEDSAVYLCASSFSSGRGEQFFGPGTRLTVL.

Concerning this clone itself: Distinct nucleotide sequences in the sample also encode this CDR3. This chain connects TRBV9 to TRBJ1-2; D not certain. Looked up from germline, CDR1 is SGDLS and CDR2 is YYNGEE. This CDR3 is 13 amino acids long. The V gene lost 4 bases and the J gene lost 1 base, with 8 bases spanning the gap. The DNA of the CDR3 is TGTGCCAGCAGCCCTGGGAGTAACTATGGCTACACCTTC. Translating gives CASSPGSNYGYTF.

This clone was observed once. This rearrangement joins TRBV30 to TRBJ1-5, with 11 nucleotides matching TRBD1. The CDR3 extends over 17 amino acids. The V gene end was trimmed by 0 bases and the J gene end by 6 bases; junction bases not matched to a gene: 10. Germline assignment: CDR1 GTSNPN and CDR2 SVGIG (reference sequence). CDR3 sequence: CAWSVHPDRGRVQPQHF. In nucleotides, the CDR3 is TGTGCCTGGAGTGTTCACCCGGACAGGGGGCGCGTTCAGCCCCAGCATTTT.

In its sample, this clone was seen many times. V is TRBV11-2 and J is TRBJ2-7, with 7 bases matching TRBD1. The CDR3 runs 14 residues. CDR1 and CDR2 (germline): SGHAT, FQNNGV. Unmatched junction bases numbered 9, after V lost 5 bases and J lost 5 bases. CDR3 sequence reads: CASSPSGTEDEQYF. DNA for the CDR3: TGTGCCAGCAGCCCGTCCGGGACAGAAGACGAGCAGTACTTC.

This clone was observed a single time. V is TRBV28 and J is TRBJ1-2, with a possible D match to TRBD1 (5 bases). Germline loops: CDR1 MDHEN, CDR2 SYDVKM. The length of the CDR3 is 14 residues. Trimming stripped 10 bases from V and 8 bases from J, with 23 bases between. Here the CDR3 DNA reads TGTGCCACCAAGTTCGGGAGTGAGGGACGGGGCTACACCTTC. Residues: CATKFGSEGRGYTF.

This clone was detected only a few times. V gene TRBV5-1 combines with J gene TRBJ1-5, with D hard to call. The CDR3 loop spans 14 amino acids. Germline lookup yields CDR1 SGHRS and CDR2 YFSETQ. Trimming stripped 4 bases from V and 2 bases from J, with 10 bases between. The CDR3 is CASSAGAGNQPQHF. The DNA for the CDR3 is TGCGCCAGCAGCGCGGGCGCGGGCAATCAGCCCCAGCATTTT.

The CDR3 DNA reads as TGCGCCAGCAGCTTGGAGGGACAGGACTATGGCTACACCTTC. The encoded protein is CASSLEGQDYGYTF. The genes are TRBV5-1 and TRBJ1-2; 8 nucleotides align to TRBD1. There are 14 residues in the CDR3. From germline, CDR1 is SGHRS and CDR2 YFSETQ. J was trimmed by 3 bases and V by 0 bases; bases with no gene match: 1.

The V call is TRBV6-4, the J call TRBJ2-7; 8 nucleotides match TRBD1. The CDR3 loop spans 16 amino acids. Looked up from germline, CDR1 is MRHNA and CDR2 is SNTAGT. The V gene end was trimmed by 2 bases and the J gene end by 7 bases; junction bases not matched to a gene: 13. The CDR3 region has the DNA TGTGCCAGCAGTGACCTCCTCCGGGACAGGAACCGAGAGCAGTACTTC. Translated, it gives CASSDLLRDRNREQYF.

Only one count was recorded for this clone. This rearrangement joins TRBV7-8 to TRBJ2-3; TRBD2 is a possible D gene (6 bases). Trimming pared 5 bases from V and 9 bases from J, leaving 12 bases between. This CDR3 contains 12 residues. Germline V gene data show CDR1 as SGHVS and CDR2 as FQNEAQ. The CDR3 DNA reads as TGTGCCAGCAGCCTCGTGGAGGGGACGCAGTATTTT. Translated: CASSLVEGTQYF.

Concerning this clone itself: At one end, the junction sequence differs from germline, possibly due to a read error. The chain is built from TRBV6-1 and TRBJ1-2; D remains ambiguous. This CDR3 comprises 11 residues. Germline CDR1 reads MNHNS; CDR2 reads SASEGT. CDR3 bases: TGTGCCAGCAGTGAAGCATCGAGTTCCAGGTTC. It yields the protein CASSEASSSRF.

This chain joins TRBV10-2 and TRBJ1-6, with D possibly matching TRBD1 (6 bases). V dropped 2 bases and J dropped 7 bases, with 15 bases sitting between them. The CDR3 length is 16 residues. Germline V CDR1 and CDR2: WSHSY, SAAADI. CDR3 in amino acids: CASSEGRQDANSPLHF. The CDR3 DNA sequence: TGCGCCAGCAGTGAGGGCCGACAGGACGCCAATTCACCCCTCCACTTT.

This chain connects TRBV5-1 to TRBJ2-2; 8 nucleotides agree with TRBD1. The length of the CDR3 is 16 residues. CDR1 is SGHRS and CDR2 is YFSETQ in the germline V gene. J lost 1 base, V lost 5 bases, and 7 bases had no gene match. The CDR3 region is CASRSRTGKNTGELFF. The CDR3 coding sequence is TGCGCCAGCAGATCCAGGACAGGGAAGAACACCGGGGAGCTGTTTTTT.

The CDR3 DNA sequence: TGTGCCAGCTCTCAGCGGGAGGGCCTGGGGAATGAGCAGTTCTTC. Encoded protein: CASSQREGLGNEQFF. The V and J genes are TRBV18 and TRBJ2-1; 10 bases line up with TRBD2. With V trimmed by 6 bases and J by 7 bases, 9 bases remained unmatched. This CDR3 region has 15 residues. Germline values: CDR1 KGHSH, CDR2 LQKENI.

The CDR3 DNA sequence: TGCAGCGTTTACGGACAGGGTTTGAACACTGAAGCTTTCTTT. Translated: CSVYGQGLNTEAFF. The genes are TRBV29-1 and TRBJ1-1, with 8 nucleotides matching TRBD1. Germline trimming cut 5 bases from V and 0 bases from J; bases unmatched to any gene: 5. This CDR3 has 14 residues. Germline CDR1 reads SQVTM; CDR2 reads ANQGSEA.

The V call is TRBV30, the J call TRBJ1-5, with D perhaps matching TRBD1 (5 bases). Germline-derived CDR1 and CDR2 are GTSNPN and SVGIG (reference sequence). This CDR3 region has 17 residues. V dropped 2 bases and J dropped 7 bases, with 24 bases sitting between them. The chain's CDR3 is CAWSPPGTEGGWQPQHF. Here the CDR3 DNA reads TGTGCCTGGAGTCCCCCCGGGACCGAGGGAGGGTGGCAGCCCCAGCATTTT. The full variable domain, rest sourced from reference TRBV30 and TRBJ1-5, is SQTIHQWPATLVQPVGSPLSLECTVEGTSNPNLYWYRQAAGRGLQLLFYSVGIGQISSEVPQNLSASRPQDRQFILSSKKLLLSDSGFYLCAWSPPGTEGGWQPQHFGDGTRLSIL.

Comment on this clone: This same CDR3 is encoded by further DNA sequences in the sample. V and J are TRBV7-2 and TRBJ2-3, with no clear D. V was pared by 1 base and J by 0 bases, with 5 bases between. The CDR3 has 14 residues. Germline CDR1 and CDR2: SGHTA and FQGNSA. Here the CDR3 reads CASSLGLSTDTQYF. In nucleotides, the CDR3 is TGTGCCAGCAGCTTAGGGCTTAGCACAGATACGCAGTATTTT.